Each of the 28 T cell receptor beta chains below was sequenced from the same sample in a study of CD8 T cells in Susac syndrome (dated by TCRdb to between 2018 and 2020). Libraries were built with the immunoSEQ multiplex PCR assay. RNA was extracted using the RNeasy kit, and roughly 0.5 to 1 ug of the RNA was reverse transcribed with random hexamers. The public reads were run again by TCRdb, first through fastp at Q25 and then through MiXCR, and only productive beta chains were kept. CDR3 protein duplicates are merged, each entry listing the most common genes and DNA. The sample table holds roughly 75,000 distinct CDR3 sequences, of which 93% were seen once. The ten largest clones take up around 0.15% of the sample. Source material: CD4+ T cells from PBMCs. The receptor set was obtained from a human donor with Susac syndrome.

The chain uses TRBV6-5 and TRBJ2-5; D may match TRBD1 or TRBD2 (5 bases each). Germline V lookup: CDR1 MNHEY, CDR2 SVGAGI. The CDR3 totals 14 residues. Between the trimmed V and J ends, which lost 11 bases and 0 bases, there was a span of 16 bases. The CDR3 coding sequence is TGTGCCTCCCGAGGGTACAGGTACCAAGAGACCCAGTACTTC. It translates to CASRGYRYQETQYF.

In DNA form, the CDR3 reads TGCAGTGCTAGTCAAGGGGCGCTGACCGGGGAGCTGTTTTTT. Translation gives CSASQGALTGELFF. The chain carries TRBV20-1 and TRBJ2-2; D may be TRBD1 (5 bases). The V and J ends lost 3 bases and 5 bases respectively, with 13 bases between them. The CDR3 has 14 amino acids. Germline CDR1 DFQATT, CDR2 SNEGSKA (reference sequence).

The chain joins TRBV9 to TRBJ1-3; D gene ambiguous. The ends were cut back, 2 bases at V and 0 bases at J, with 9 bases in the middle. CDR3 length equals 15 residues. Germline V gene lookup returns CDR1 SGDLS and CDR2 YYNGEE. CDR3 in amino acids: CASSVQAISGNTIYF. CDR3 DNA: TGTGCCAGCAGCGTGCAGGCAATCTCTGGAAACACCATATATTTT. Full variable domain (outside the CDR3, taken from reference TRBV9 and TRBJ1-3): DSGVTQTPKHLITATGQRVTLRCSPRSGDLSVYWYQQSLDQGLQFLIQYYNGEERAKGNILERFSAQQFPDLHSELNLSSLELGDSALYFCASSVQAISGNTIYFGEGSWLTVV.

The rearrangement uses TRBV24-1 and TRBJ2-1; D may be TRBD2 (7 bases). This CDR3 spans 16 amino acids. Germline V gene sequence: CDR1 KGHDR, CDR2 SFDVKD. Between the trimmed V and J ends, which lost 4 bases and 7 bases, there was a span of 19 bases. DNA of the CDR3: TGTGCCACCAGTGACCCAGGGGCGGGGGCCCTAAATGAGCAGTTCTTC. Translated, it gives CATSDPGAGALNEQFF.

The chain links TRBV2 to TRBJ2-5; D ambiguous. Germline CDR1 and CDR2: SNHLY and FYNNEI. The CDR3 is 13 residues long. The V and J ends lost 5 bases and 5 bases respectively, with 12 bases between them. Here the CDR3 reads CASSYSPRETQYF. In nucleotides, the CDR3 is TGTGCCAGCAGTTATTCTCCTAGGGAGACCCAGTACTTC.

This clonotype has just one count. The chain couples TRBV29-1 to TRBJ2-1; D call uncertain. The CDR3 has 12 residues. CDR1 SQVTM and CDR2 ANQGSEA come from the germline V gene. Trimming removed 6 bases at V and 4 bases at J, with 10 bases between. The CDR3 region has the DNA TGCAGCGTAATACCTGCTTACAATGAGCAGTTCTTC. It specifies CSVIPAYNEQFF.

The gene calls are TRBV24-1 and TRBJ1-2; 8 bases match TRBD1. V dropped 7 bases and J dropped 2; count of bases not matched to a gene: 5. Germline V gene data show CDR1 as KGHDR and CDR2 as SFDVKD. The CDR3 has 14 residues. In DNA form, the CDR3 reads TGTGCCACCAGCGACAGGGGCGGGAACTATGGCTACACCTTC. Its protein is CATSDRGGNYGYTF.

The chain recombines TRBV28 with TRBJ1-1, with 7 bases that match TRBD1. The germline gives CDR1 MDHEN, CDR2 SYDVKM. Losses at the gene ends were 6 bases for V and 0 bases for J; bases not matched to a gene: 10. The CDR3 runs to 16 residues. CDR3 bases: TGTGCCAGCAGCCGATACAGGGGATCCCTGAACACTGAAGCTTTCTTT. Its protein is CASSRYRGSLNTEAFF.

DNA of the CDR3: TGTGCCAGCAGTTTAACCGGGACAGTCAATTCACCCCTCCACTTT. The encoded protein is CASSLTGTVNSPLHF. V and J are TRBV28 and TRBJ1-6; 7 nucleotides agree with TRBD1. Germline lookup yields CDR1 MDHEN and CDR2 SYDVKM. The CDR3 runs 15 residues. Germline trimming cut 2 bases from V and 7 bases from J; bases unmatched to any gene: 5.

The chain joins TRBV20-1 to TRBJ2-7; maybe TRBD1 (6 bases). Per the germline V gene, CDR1 is DFQATT and CDR2 is SNEGSKA (reference sequence). The V end lost 7 bases, the J end lost 3 bases, and 13 bases lay between the germline ends. There are 12 residues in the CDR3. The CDR3 loop is CSGAPRGYEQYF. In DNA, the CDR3 is TGCAGTGGGGCCCCCAGGGGCTACGAGCAGTACTTC.

The chain has TRBV2 and TRBJ2-5; D may match TRBD1 or TRBD2 (5 bases each). The CDR3 is made up of 14 amino acids. Deletions cut 7 bases from V and 1 base from J, with 13 bases between. Germline V lookup: CDR1 SNHLY, CDR2 FYNNEI. In DNA form, the CDR3 reads TGTGCCAGCATCCGGGACCGATTCCAAGAGACCCAGTACTTC. It translates to CASIRDRFQETQYF.

CDR3 region: CASSWDSLNTGELFF. CDR3 sequence (DNA): TGCGCCAGCAGTTGGGACAGCCTGAACACCGGGGAGCTGTTTTTT. V usage is TRBV5-1 and J usage is TRBJ2-2, with TRBD1 identical over 7 bases. This CDR3 comprises 15 residues. Germline CDR1 SGHRS, CDR2 YFSETQ. Germline trimming cut 5 bases from V and 1 base from J; bases unmatched to any gene: 5.

This chain links TRBV19 with TRBJ1-5; a weak D match, TRBD1 (5 bases). The CDR3 sequence is 17 residues long. Germline-derived CDR1 and CDR2 are LNHDA and SQIVND (reference sequence). The germline V and J ends were trimmed by 6 bases and 4 bases, with 22 bases remaining between them. The CDR3 spells CASSGGGTSGGNQPQHF. CDR3 bases: TGTGCCAGTAGCGGGGGAGGCACATCCGGAGGTAATCAGCCCCAGCATTTT.

This chain links TRBV7-3 with TRBJ2-7, with D possibly being TRBD1 (5 bases). The CDR3 sequence is 14 residues long. In germline, CDR1 is SGHTA, CDR2 FQGTGA. Trimming took off 2 bases at V and 1 base at J, with 9 bases between the two ends. The CDR3 nucleotides are TGTGCCAGCAGCTTATCAGGGAATTCCTACGAGCAGTACTTC. Translating it yields CASSLSGNSYEQYF. The variable domain in full, with the rest retrieved from reference TRBV7-3 and TRBJ2-7, is GAGVSQTPSNKVTEKGKYVELRCDPISGHTALYWYRQSLGQGPEFLIYFQGTGAADDSGLPNDRFFAVRPEGSVSTLKIQRTERGDSAVYLCASSLSGNSYEQYFGPGTRLTVT.

The V call is TRBV11-3, the J call TRBJ2-5; 7 positions match TRBD1. Trimming removed 1 base from V and 1 base from J; junction bases left unmatched: 6. CDR3 length equals 16 residues. Germline CDR1 SGHNT, CDR2 YENEEA. CDR3 protein: CASSLGLGTVQETQYF. For the CDR3, the DNA is TGTGCCAGCAGCTTAGGTCTCGGGACAGTCCAAGAGACCCAGTACTTC.

This chain uses TRBV9 with TRBJ2-1, with D perhaps matching TRBD2 (5 bases). The length of the CDR3 is 15 residues. Germline CDR1 SGDLS, CDR2 YYNGEE. The V and J ends lost 3 bases and 7 bases respectively, with 17 bases between them. The CDR3 region has the DNA TGTGCCAGCAGCGAGAGGTACCGGGATAAAAATGAGCAGTTCTTC. It specifies CASSERYRDKNEQFF.

This chain uses TRBV5-4 with TRBJ1-4; D is undetermined. This CDR3 is 15 amino acids long. The V gene lost 3 bases and the J gene lost 2 bases, with 11 bases spanning the gap. Germline CDR1 reads SGHNT; CDR2 reads YYREEE (reference sequence). This CDR3 is CASSSLAGTNEKLFF. Here the CDR3 DNA reads TGTGCCAGCAGCTCGCTCGCCGGGACTAATGAAAAACTGTTTTTT.

This clonotype was counted once. J is TRBJ2-1 and V is TRBV18, with 12 bases matching TRBD2. Germline V gene sequence: CDR1 KGHSH, CDR2 LQKENI. The CDR3 has 17 amino acids. V dropped 3 bases and J dropped 2; count of bases not matched to a gene: 5. DNA for the CDR3: TGTGCCAGCTCACCCCCAGGACTAGCGGGGCCCTACAATGAGCAGTTCTTC. Translation gives CASSPPGLAGPYNEQFF. Variable domain in full (rest from reference TRBV18 and TRBJ2-1): NAGVMQNPRHLVRRRGQEARLRCSPMKGHSHVYWYRQLPEEGLKFMVYLQKENIIDESGMPKERFSAEFPKEGPSILRIQQVVRGDSAAYFCASSPPGLAGPYNEQFFGPGTRLTVL.

The chain uses TRBV7-2 and TRBJ2-3; the D is unclear. Between the trimmed V and J ends, which lost 1 base and 3 bases, there was a span of 2 bases. CDR1 is SGHTA and CDR2 is FQGNSA in the germline V gene. This CDR3 is built from 12 residues. The CDR3 is CASSLDTDTQYF. CDR3 DNA: TGTGCCAGCAGCTTAGATACAGATACGCAGTATTTT.

This clonotype showed up just a few times. This rearrangement joins TRBV14 to TRBJ2-7, with 7 bases aligning to TRBD1. V lost 2 bases to trimming and J lost 9 bases; unmatched junction nucleotides: 4. CDR3 size: 12 residues. Germline-derived CDR1 and CDR2 are SGHDN and FVKESK. The CDR3 protein is CASSQYRGRQYF. The DNA of the CDR3 is TGTGCCAGCAGCCAATACAGGGGTCGGCAGTACTTC.

This clonotype was counted a single time. The rearrangement links TRBV7-8 to TRBJ1-2; no reliable D call. V was clipped by 5 bases and J by 2 bases, with 15 bases between them. There are 15 residues in the CDR3. Germline CDR1 SGHVS, CDR2 FQNEAQ. The CDR3 loop is CASSLRRAKNYGYTF. The CDR3 DNA follows: TGTGCCAGCAGCCTACGGCGTGCCAAAAACTATGGCTACACCTTC.

The V call is TRBV4-3, the J call TRBJ1-5, with D perhaps TRBD1 (6 bases). From germline, CDR1 is LGHNA and CDR2 YSLEER. The CDR3 consists of 16 residues. Trimming left V 0 bases short and J 0 bases short, with 9 bases between. The CDR3 loop reads CASSQEFRGSNQPQHF. In DNA form, the CDR3 reads TGCGCCAGCAGCCAAGAATTCAGGGGTAGCAATCAGCCCCAGCATTTT.

The chain has TRBV14 and TRBJ2-5; 14 bases are a match to TRBD2. The J segment lost 5 bases and the V segment lost 4 bases, leaving 9 bases of the junction unmatched. CDR3 length: 17 residues. Germline V CDR1 and CDR2: SGHDN, FVKESK. CDR3 sequence (DNA): TGTGCCAGCAGCCGACTAGCGGGGGGGCGCTTGAAGGAGACCCAGTACTTC. Protein sequence: CASSRLAGGRLKETQYF.

V gene TRBV6-5 combines with J gene TRBJ1-3; no clear D gene. The ends were cut back, 8 bases at V and 0 bases at J, with 8 bases in the middle. Germline CDR1 is MNHEY and CDR2 is SVGAGI. The CDR3 is made up of 13 amino acids. CDR3 sequence (DNA): TGTGCCAGCGCCCTAGGCTCTGGAAACACCATATATTTT. Its translation: CASALGSGNTIYF.

This clonotype was seen just once. V gene TRBV28 combines with J gene TRBJ2-7, with a weak D call TRBD1 (6 bases). Deletions cut 1 base from V and 4 bases from J, with 20 bases between. The CDR3 consists of 17 residues. The germline V gene encodes CDR1 MDHEN and CDR2 SYDVKM. The CDR3 loop reads CASSLYGGSGAAYEQYF. The CDR3 nucleotides are TGTGCCAGCAGTTTATATGGGGGCTCAGGGGCAGCTTACGAGCAGTACTTC.

The chain joins TRBV6-5 to TRBJ1-5; 12 bases fit TRBD1. The germline V gene has CDR1 MNHEY and CDR2 SVGAGI. V gave up 2 bases and J gave up 5 bases; unmatched junction bases: 7. The CDR3 has 17 amino acids. CDR3 loop: CASSYRKRDRGHQPQHF. The CDR3 DNA reads as TGTGCCAGCAGTTACCGAAAACGGGACAGGGGGCATCAGCCCCAGCATTTT.

This clonotype was seen a handful of times. V usage is TRBV6-5 and J usage is TRBJ2-7; 7 bases line up with TRBD1. CDR1 and CDR2 (germline): MNHEY, SVGAGI. V was clipped by 0 bases and J by 1 base; unmatched bases: 3. The CDR3 contains 15 residues. The CDR3 DNA reads as TGTGCCAGCAGTTACTCCAGACAGGGTTCCTACGAGCAGTACTTC. Residues: CASSYSRQGSYEQYF.

The chain carries TRBV28 and TRBJ2-2, with a tentative D call TRBD2 (6 bases). From germline, CDR1 is MDHEN and CDR2 SYDVKM. The V end lost 3 bases, the J end lost 7 bases, and 15 bases lay between the germline ends. The CDR3 has 15 amino acids. DNA of the CDR3: TGTGCCAGCAGTTTGGAGGGCCTCCCTGGCGGGGAGCTGTTTTTT. Its protein is CASSLEGLPGGELFF.